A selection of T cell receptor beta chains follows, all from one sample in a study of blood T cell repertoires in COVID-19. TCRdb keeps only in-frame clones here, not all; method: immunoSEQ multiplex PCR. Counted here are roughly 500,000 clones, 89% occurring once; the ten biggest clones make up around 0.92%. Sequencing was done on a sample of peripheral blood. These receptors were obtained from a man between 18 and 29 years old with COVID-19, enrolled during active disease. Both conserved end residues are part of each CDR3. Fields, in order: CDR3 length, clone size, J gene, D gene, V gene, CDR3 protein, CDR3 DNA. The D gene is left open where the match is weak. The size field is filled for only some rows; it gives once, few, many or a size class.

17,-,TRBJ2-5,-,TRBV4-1,CASSQGGGSQRVETQYF,TGCGCCAGCAGCCAAGGTGGGGGCTCCCAGCGAGTGGAGACCCAGTACTTC
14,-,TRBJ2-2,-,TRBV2,CASIGQGRTGELFF,TGTGCCAGCATTGGGCAGGGTAGGACCGGGGAGCTGTTTTTT
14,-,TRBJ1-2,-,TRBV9,CASSIRPSAGGYTF,TGTGCCAGCAGCATCCGTCCTTCCGCCGGTGGCTACACCTTC
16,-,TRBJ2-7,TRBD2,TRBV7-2,CASSWVSGGSDYEQYF,TGTGCCAGCAGCTGGGTTAGCGGGGGGTCTGACTACGAGCAGTACTTC
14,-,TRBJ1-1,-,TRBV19,CASSLQDRNTEAFF,TGTGCCAGTAGTCTCCAGGACAGGAACACTGAAGCTTTCTTT
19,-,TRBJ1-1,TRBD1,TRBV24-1,CVTSDPWAGQGAEGAEAFF,TGTGTCACCAGTGATCCTTGGGCGGGACAGGGGGCAGAAGGGGCTGAAGCTTTCTTT
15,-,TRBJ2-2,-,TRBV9,CASATSGQSTGELFF,TGTGCCAGCGCCACTTCCGGTCAAAGCACCGGGGAGCTGTTTTTT
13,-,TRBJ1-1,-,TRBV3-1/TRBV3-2,CASQGRRNTEAFF,TGTGCATCCCAGGGGCGTCGGAACACTGAAGCTTTCTTT
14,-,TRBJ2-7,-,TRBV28,CASSLRGQGYEQYF,TGTGCCAGCAGTTTAAGAGGCCAGGGCTACGAGCAGTACTTC
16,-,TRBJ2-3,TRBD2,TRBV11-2,CASSHRKRGDTDTQYF,TGTGCCAGCAGCCACCGGAAGCGGGGGGACACAGATACGCAGTATTTT
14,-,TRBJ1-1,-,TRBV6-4,CASTSGGVSTEAFF,TGTGCCAGCACCTCGGGGGGGGTTAGCACTGAAGCTTTCTTT
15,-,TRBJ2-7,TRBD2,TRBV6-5,CASTSGGSAPYEQYF,TGTGCCAGCACCTCGGGGGGTAGCGCGCCCTACGAGCAGTACTTC
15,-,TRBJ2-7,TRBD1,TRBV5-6,CASSPGTGVSYEQYF,TGTGCCAGCAGCCCGGGGACAGGGGTTTCTTACGAGCAGTACTTC
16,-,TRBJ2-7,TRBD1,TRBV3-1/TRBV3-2,CASSHLYRGRGYEQYF,TGTGCCAGCAGCCACCTGTACAGGGGGCGCGGGTACGAGCAGTACTTC
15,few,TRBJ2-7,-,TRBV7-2,CASSIRESKGYEQYF,TGTGCCAGCAGCATAAGGGAGAGTAAGGGCTACGAGCAGTACTTC
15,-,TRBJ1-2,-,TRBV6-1,CASSETRPRGYGYTF,TGTGCCAGCAGTGAGACCAGGCCAAGAGGGTATGGCTACACCTTC
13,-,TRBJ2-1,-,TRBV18,CASSPSRGSEQFF,TGTGCCAGCTCACCTTCCAGGGGTTCGGAGCAGTTCTTC
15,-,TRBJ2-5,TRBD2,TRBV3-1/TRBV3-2,CASSQAGGLRKTQYF,TGTGCCAGCAGCCAGGCGGGGGGGCTTAGGAAGACCCAGTACTTC
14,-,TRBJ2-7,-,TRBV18,CASSPPRGTYEQYF,TGTGCCAGCTCACCACCGAGGGGGACCTACGAGCAGTACTTC
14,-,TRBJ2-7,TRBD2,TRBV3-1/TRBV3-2,CASSRTSGSYEQYF,TGTGCCAGCAGCCGGACTAGCGGCTCCTACGAGCAGTACTTC
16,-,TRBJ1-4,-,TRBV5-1,CASSSGRVATNEKLFF,TGCGCCAGCAGCTCAGGCCGAGTTGCAACTAATGAAAAACTGTTTTTT
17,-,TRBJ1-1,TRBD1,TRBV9,CASSGGQGIVMNTEAFF,TGTGCCAGCAGCGGGGGACAGGGCATTGTTATGAACACTGAAGCTTTCTTT
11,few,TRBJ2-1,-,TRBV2,CASGRSVEQFF,TGTGCCAGCGGGAGGAGCGTTGAGCAGTTCTTC
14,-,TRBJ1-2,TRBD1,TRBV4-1,CASSHPDRAGGYTF,TGCGCCAGCAGCCATCCCGACAGGGCTGGCGGCTACACCTTC
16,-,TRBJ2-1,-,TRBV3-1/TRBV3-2,CASSLQRGHSYNEQFF,TGTGCCAGCAGCCTTCAGCGGGGACACTCCTACAATGAGCAGTTCTTC
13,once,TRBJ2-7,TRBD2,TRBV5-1,CASSLPREGEQYF,TGCGCCAGCAGCTTGCCGAGGGAGGGAGAGCAGTACTTC
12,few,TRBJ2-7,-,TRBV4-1,CASSRGLYEQYF,TGCGCCAGCAGCCGGGGGCTCTACGAGCAGTACTTC
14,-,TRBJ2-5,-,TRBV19,CASSINGNQETQYF,TGTGCCAGTAGTATAAACGGGAACCAAGAGACCCAGTACTTC
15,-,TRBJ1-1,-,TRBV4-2,CASSQVFSRDTEAFF,TGTGCCAGCAGCCAAGTATTCTCCCGGGACACTGAAGCTTTCTTT
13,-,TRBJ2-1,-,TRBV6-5,CASNRQAYNEQFF,TGTGCCAGCAATCGACAGGCTTACAATGAGCAGTTCTTC
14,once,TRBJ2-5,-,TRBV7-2,CASSLGRGFETQYF,TGTGCCAGCAGCTTAGGAAGGGGTTTCGAGACCCAGTACTTC
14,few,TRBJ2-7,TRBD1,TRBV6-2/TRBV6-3,CASSYLGTGYEQYF,TGTGCCAGCAGTTACCTCGGGACAGGCTACGAGCAGTACTTC
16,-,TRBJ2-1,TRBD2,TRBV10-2,CASSEGLAGSYNEQFF,TGCGCCAGCAGTGAGGGACTAGCGGGGTCCTACAATGAGCAGTTCTTC
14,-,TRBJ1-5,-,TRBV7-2,CASSPRGGNQPQHF,TGTGCCAGCAGCCCACGGGGGGGGAATCAGCCCCAGCATTTT
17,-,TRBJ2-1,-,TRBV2,CASSMGARAARNEEQFF,TGTGCCAGCAGTATGGGGGCCCGAGCTGCACGGAATGAAGAGCAGTTCTTC
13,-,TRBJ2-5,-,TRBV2,CASSENRQETQYF,TGTGCCAGCAGTGAAAACAGGCAAGAGACCCAGTACTTC
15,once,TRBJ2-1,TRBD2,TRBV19,CASSIGTSGANEQFF,TGTGCCAGTAGTATCGGGACTAGCGGGGCTAATGAGCAGTTCTTC
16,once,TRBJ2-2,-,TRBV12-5,CASGFVTGRDTGELFF,TGTGCTAGTGGTTTCGTAACGGGAAGGGACACCGGGGAGCTGTTTTTT
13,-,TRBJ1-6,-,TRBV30,CAREDIGNSPLHF,TGTGCCCGCGAAGACATTGGGAATTCACCCCTCCACTTT
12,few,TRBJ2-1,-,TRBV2,CASSSGYNEQFF,TGTGCCAGCAGTTCAGGGTACAATGAGCAGTTCTTC
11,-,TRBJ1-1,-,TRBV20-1,CSAVRNTEAFF,TGCAGTGCCGTGAGGAACACTGAAGCTTTCTTT
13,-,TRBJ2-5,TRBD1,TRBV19,CASSPGGKGTQYF,TGTGCCAGTTCCCCAGGGGGTAAGGGGACCCAGTACTTC
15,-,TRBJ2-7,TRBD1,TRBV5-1,CASSRTTGGSYEQYF,TGCGCCAGCAGCCGTACGACAGGGGGCTCCTACGAGCAGTACTTC
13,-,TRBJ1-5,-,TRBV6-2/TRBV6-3,CASSLAGNQPQHF,TGTGCCAGCAGCCTGGCGGGGAATCAGCCCCAGCATTTT
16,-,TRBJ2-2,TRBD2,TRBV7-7,CASSASGGPRNGELFF,TGTGCCAGCAGCGCTAGCGGGGGGCCTAGGAACGGGGAGCTGTTTTTT
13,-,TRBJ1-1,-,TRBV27,CASSLFGRTEAFF,TGTGCCAGCAGTTTATTCGGGAGGACTGAAGCTTTCTTT